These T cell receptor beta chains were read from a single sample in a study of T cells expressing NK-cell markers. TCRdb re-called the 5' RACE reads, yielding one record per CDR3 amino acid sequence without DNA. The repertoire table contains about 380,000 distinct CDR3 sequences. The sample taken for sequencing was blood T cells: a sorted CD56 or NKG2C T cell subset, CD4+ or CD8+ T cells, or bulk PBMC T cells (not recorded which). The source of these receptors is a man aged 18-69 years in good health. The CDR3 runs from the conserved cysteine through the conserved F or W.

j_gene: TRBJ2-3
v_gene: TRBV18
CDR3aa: CASSPLGPPDTQYF

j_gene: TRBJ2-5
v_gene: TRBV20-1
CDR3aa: CSAPARERETQYF

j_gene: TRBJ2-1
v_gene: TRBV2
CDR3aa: CASSEALRLYNEQFF

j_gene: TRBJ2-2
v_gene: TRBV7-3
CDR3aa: CASSKDPTNTGELFF

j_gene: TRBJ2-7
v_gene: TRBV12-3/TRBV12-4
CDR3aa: CASSPSGGWSYEQYF

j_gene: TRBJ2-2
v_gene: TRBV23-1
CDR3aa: CASSPGQGFIGELFF

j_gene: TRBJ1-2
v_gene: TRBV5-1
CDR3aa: CASSLAAGVANYGYTF

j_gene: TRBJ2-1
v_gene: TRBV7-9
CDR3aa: CASSLGGNSYNEQFF

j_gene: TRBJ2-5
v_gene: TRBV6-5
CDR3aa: CASSYSLMLGTQYF

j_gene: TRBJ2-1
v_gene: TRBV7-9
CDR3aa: CASSLLYNEQFF

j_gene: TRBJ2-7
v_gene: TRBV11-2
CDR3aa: CASRKGTGKTYEQYF

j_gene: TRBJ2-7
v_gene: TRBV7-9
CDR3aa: CASSGEGTGRRYEQYF

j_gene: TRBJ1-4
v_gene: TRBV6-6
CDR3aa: CASLTDEKLFF

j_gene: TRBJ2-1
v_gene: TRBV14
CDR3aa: CASSRDAASLFYNEQFF

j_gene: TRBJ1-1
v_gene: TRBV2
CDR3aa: CASSGGGREAFF

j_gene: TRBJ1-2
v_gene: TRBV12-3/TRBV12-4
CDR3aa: CASSFTYAGADGYTF

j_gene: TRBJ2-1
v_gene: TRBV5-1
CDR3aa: CASSLDPKGGGQFF

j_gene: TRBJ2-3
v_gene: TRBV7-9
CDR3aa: CASRDLDTQYF

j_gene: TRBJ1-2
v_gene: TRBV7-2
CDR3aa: CASSLSGPQGTDGYTF

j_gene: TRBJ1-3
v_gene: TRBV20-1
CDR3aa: CSARVLGNTIYF

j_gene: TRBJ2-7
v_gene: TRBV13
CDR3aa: CASSLRDRKNYEQYF

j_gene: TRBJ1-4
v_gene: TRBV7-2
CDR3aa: CASSLSHEKLFF

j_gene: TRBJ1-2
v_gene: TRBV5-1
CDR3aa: CASSLSGEGYTF

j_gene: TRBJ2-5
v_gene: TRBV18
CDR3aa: CASSPPGLDGKTQYF

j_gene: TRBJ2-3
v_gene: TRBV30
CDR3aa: CAWSPGTDTQYF

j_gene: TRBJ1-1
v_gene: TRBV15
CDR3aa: CATSRISTGNTEAFF

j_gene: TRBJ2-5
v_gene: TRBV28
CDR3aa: CASNLPGTGQRKTQYF

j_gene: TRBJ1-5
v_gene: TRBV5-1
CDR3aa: CASSIAGGQNQPQHF

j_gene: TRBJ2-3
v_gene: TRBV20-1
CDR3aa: CSASSLSGGGRDTQYF

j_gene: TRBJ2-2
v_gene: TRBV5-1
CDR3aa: CASSYLTDSTGELFF

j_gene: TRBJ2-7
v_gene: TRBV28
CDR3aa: CASPPSGGQGLDEQYF

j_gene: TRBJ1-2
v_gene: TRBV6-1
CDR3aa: CASRRPGTAHYGYTF

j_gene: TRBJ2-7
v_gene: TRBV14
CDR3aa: CASSPTIHRESYEQYF

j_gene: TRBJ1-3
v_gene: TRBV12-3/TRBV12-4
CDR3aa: CASSLRTTIYF

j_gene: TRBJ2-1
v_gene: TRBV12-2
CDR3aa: CASRLDGRWQEENNEQFF

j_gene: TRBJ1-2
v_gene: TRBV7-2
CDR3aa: CASSLQGGSGTNYGYTF

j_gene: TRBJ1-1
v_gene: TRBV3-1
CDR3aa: CASSQDRVASTEAFF

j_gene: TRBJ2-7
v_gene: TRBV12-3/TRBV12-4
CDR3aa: CASPLQVYEQYF

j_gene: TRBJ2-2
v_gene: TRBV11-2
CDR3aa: CASNLGQGRTGELFF

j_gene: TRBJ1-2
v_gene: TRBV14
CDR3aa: CASSRASRGYTF

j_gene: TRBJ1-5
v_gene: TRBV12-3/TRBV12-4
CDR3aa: CASSPQGRQPQHF

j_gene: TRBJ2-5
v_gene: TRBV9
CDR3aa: CASNPAGGRETQYF

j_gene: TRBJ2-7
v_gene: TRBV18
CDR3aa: CASSPGGSGSYEQYF

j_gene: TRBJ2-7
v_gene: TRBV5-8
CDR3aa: CASSVRATEQYF

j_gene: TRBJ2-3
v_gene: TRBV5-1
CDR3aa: CASSFGGTRSSDTQYF

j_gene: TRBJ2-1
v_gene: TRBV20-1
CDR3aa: CSARVRAGNEQFF

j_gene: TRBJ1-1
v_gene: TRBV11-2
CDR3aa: CASSLVGGGNTEAFF

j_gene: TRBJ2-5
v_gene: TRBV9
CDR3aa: CASSDRGVGETQYF

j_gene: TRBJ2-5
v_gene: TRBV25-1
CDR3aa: CASSESTARTQYF

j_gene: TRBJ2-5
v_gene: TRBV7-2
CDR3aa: CASSRGPDPQETQYF

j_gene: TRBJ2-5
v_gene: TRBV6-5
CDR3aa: CASSSTSGGSTAQYF